The entry that follows covers one T cell receptor beta chain sequence. In this sample, this clonotype turned up a few times. Its binding antigen is unknown. Base qualities are not at hand, and no much larger clone is one base apart. Including the terminal cysteine and phenylalanine, the CDR3 comprises 16 residues. Only the CDR3 DNA is retained, 48 bases long and in frame from the first base. CDR1 and CDR2 were assigned from the germline V gene as SGDLS and YYNGEE. V loses 0 bases at its end and J loses 6 bases; junction bases beyond the gene matches: 7. Library prep was done by RACE. The run used a NextSeq 500. During library preparation, unique molecular identifiers were attached to individual cDNA molecules so that TCRs could be counted in a quantitative, reproducible way. For every blood RNA sample, sequencing covered both the TCR alpha and TCR beta chains. Per the source publication's procedure: The median number of TCRs per sample was 95,638, ranging from about 23,224 to 750,000. V, J and CDR3 annotation of the TCR reads was carried out using the Decombinator software suite. For the PS versus PT1 abundance plots, all samples were subsampled to the same number of TCRs (28,000). TCRs were defined as expanded if absent before sensitization and observed at least eight times at the 2-week time point. Through fastp at Q25 and MiXCR, TCRdb rebuilt clones from the public reads, retaining in-frame beta chains. CDR3 protein sequences are deduplicated, and each keeps its most common genes and DNA. For this entry, the V and J calls and clone size follow TCRdb and not the study's own pipeline. A total of 100,000 or so distinct CDR3 sequences appear in this sample, 11% of them only once. Of the sample, roughly 2.3% is held by the ten largest clones.

The time point label for this specimen denotes: patch test 2, 6 weeks after DPC sensitization. The treatment or condition label of this sample denotes: therapeutic diphenylcyclopropenone sensitization with weekly scalp DPC. At every patch-test visit, the blood draw took place before the patch test was put on. To be eligible, patients had to be aged 18 to 70, diagnosed with alopecia and judged suitable for DPC therapy, while pregnant patients were excluded. Total RNA was extracted from unfractionated whole blood collected in Tempus Blood RNA tubes. This sample is part of a study of human T cells and chemical hapten exposure (dated by TCRdb to the early 2020s). Study-level background: For sensitization, 2% DPC in acetone was applied to an approximately 2 cm by approximately 2 cm area of upper inner arm skin. Weekly therapeutic DPC doses were additionally applied to the scalp of patients throughout the roughly 23-week study period. Patch testing was performed on the upper back with Finn chambers containing 0.01% DPC, and the patch tests were scored after 6 days according to International Contact Dermatitis Research Group standards. Most of the patients in the cohort were female, and the cohort covered alopecia areata with under or over 50% scalp involvement, alopecia totalis and alopecia universalis. Libraries were pooled for sequencing, and per-sample TCR yields varied mainly because of small differences in library volumes within the pool. Peripheral blood TCR repertoire changes were tracked in vivo in alopecia patients during primary and secondary sensitization to the hapten diphenylcyclopropenone (DPC). Blood samples were taken from patients before sensitization (week 0) and then at 2, 6 and about 24 weeks after DPC sensitization. Twenty-nine alopecia patients provided blood for TCR sequencing at one to four time points (pre-sensitization, 2, 6 and 24 weeks). What the research found in general, with its limitations: Compared with pre-sensitization or healthy control sets, expanded TCRs formed significantly more large CDR3 similarity clusters, which is consistent with antigen-driven responses. DPC sensitization did not change how many TCRs were above 1 in 1000 frequency, and no evidence was found of alterations in global repertoire structure. Repeated subsampling changed both the strength of the expansion versus patch-test correlation and the threshold at which the correlation became significant. The number of PT1 expanded TCRs positively correlated with patch test score, significant at thresholds 8, 16 and 32 but not 4. Alopecia, a presumed autoimmune disease, was present in all patients, so the immune response of the patients might differ from that of healthy individuals.

The rearrangement joined TRBV9 to TRBJ1-1; TRBD1 lines up with 11 middle nucleotides. The receptor comes from a man aged 35 to 55 with alopecia areata. Some clones in this sample may be carry-over from other donors' samples. Sequences were derived from whole blood, sampled in connection with sensitization to the hapten diphenylcyclopropenone (DPC). CDR3 region: CASSVGGTGGEAEAFF. Here is the DNA: TGTGCCAGCAGCGTAGGAGGGACAGGGGGGGAGGCTGAAGCTTTCTTT.